The T cell receptor (beta chain) under discussion was sequenced for a study of blood T cell repertoires in COVID-19. In the study's own analysis: For nucleated cells, counts were estimated from reference gene primer amplification. Method: immunoSEQ multiplex PCR; TCRdb's copy keeps in-frame clones and lacks some. V and J calls and clone size come straight from that table; D and trimming were deduced from the DNA. Of about 130,000 clones in the sample, about 80% were seen once. This sequence was found in a woman of 80 years or more with acute or convalescent COVID-19. Sequencing was done on a sample of peripheral blood.

In DNA form, the CDR3 reads TGTGCCAGCAGCCTGGCGGGGGGTAAAGGGGAGCAGTTCTTC. This translates into CASSLAGGKGEQFF. This chain uses TRBV7-2 with TRBJ2-1; TRBD2 matches at 8 bases. The length of the CDR3 is 14 residues. V trimming: 5 bases; J trimming: 10 bases; junction bases outside the gene matches: 10. Germline V gene sequence: CDR1 SGHTA, CDR2 FQGNSA.